The sequence of this TCR beta chain was determined in a study of T cells after posttransplantation cyclophosphamide. Study-wide points: Donor CD8+ memory clones often dominated recipient blood repertoires at later times.

J lost 0 bases, V lost 9 bases, and 5 bases had no gene match. The CDR3 has 14 amino acids. The germline CDR1 and CDR2 sequences are SNHLY and FYNNEI. About this clone itself: Its antigen remains unknown.

Generated by immunoSEQ multiplex PCR, the TCRdb table keeps only in-frame clones and is missing some. The profile shows approximately 45,000 clones, roughly nine tenths of them singletons. The sample consisted of PBMCs. This chain links TRBV2 with TRBJ2-1; 7 bases align to TRBD1. This TCR derives from a woman aged 45-59 years in good health and a related stem cell transplant donor. CDR3 sequence: CASRQGPSYNEQFF. The DNA of the CDR3 is TGTGCCAGTCGACAGGGACCCTCCTACAATGAGCAGTTCTTC. Full variable domain (outside the CDR3, taken from reference TRBV2 and TRBJ2-1): EPEVTQTPSHQVTQMGQEVILRCVPISNHLYFYWYRQILGQKVEFLVSFYNNEISEKSEIFDDQFSVERPDGSNFTLKIRSTKLEDSAMYFCASRQGPSYNEQFFGPGTRLTVL.